This T cell receptor beta chain originates from a study of identical twins. The germline CDR1 and CDR2 sequences are SGHTA and FQGNSA. The length of the CDR3 is 16 residues. V was clipped by 1 base and J by 6 bases, with 16 bases between them. TCRdb ran MiXCR on the 5' RACE reads and lists one entry per CDR3 protein. The repertoire has a few hundred thousand distinct CDR3 sequences, 9.6% of them found once; the top ten carry around 3.2%. Healthy Caucasians, and only they, were the donors. The sample holds many counts of this clonotype. The target antigen is unknown. General study points: Reduced insertions were recorded for abundant cord blood beta clonotypes, with no such pattern in memory repertoires. Out-of-frame alpha sequences common to twins exhibited an excess of low generation probability.

This same sample was also taken into another study, of yellow fever vaccine responses in identical twins.

This receptor was obtained from a woman aged 18-29 years in good health. Sequences were obtained from PBMCs. The chain combines TRBV7-2 with TRBJ1-5; D uncertain. CDR3 coding DNA: TGTGCCAGCAGCTTAGGGCGGGGAATAGGCGGTCAGCCCCAGCATTTT. As protein: CASSLGRGIGGQPQHF.